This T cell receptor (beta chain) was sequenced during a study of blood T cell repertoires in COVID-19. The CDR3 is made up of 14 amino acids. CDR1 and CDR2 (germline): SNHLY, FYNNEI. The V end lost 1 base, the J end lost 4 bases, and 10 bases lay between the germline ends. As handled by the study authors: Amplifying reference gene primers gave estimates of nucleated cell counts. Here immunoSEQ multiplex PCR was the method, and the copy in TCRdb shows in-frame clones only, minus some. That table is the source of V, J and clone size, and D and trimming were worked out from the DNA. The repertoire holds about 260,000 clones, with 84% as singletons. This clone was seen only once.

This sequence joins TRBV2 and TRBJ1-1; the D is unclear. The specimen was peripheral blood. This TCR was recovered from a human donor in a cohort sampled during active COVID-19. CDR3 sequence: CASSEVRRGTEAFF. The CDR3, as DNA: TGTGCCAGCAGTGAAGTTAGAAGAGGCACTGAAGCTTTCTTT.